This TCR beta chain was sequenced in a study of memory CD4+ T cells and cytomegalovirus serostatus. About the research overall: This sample comes from healthy Belgian adults, fewer than 10 CMV seropositive, under 25 seronegative.

The sort gate was single viable CD3+CD4+CD8-CD45RO+ cells for memory CD4+ T cells. Positive selection with CD4 microbeads enriched total CD4+ T cells. Note on this clone: Its antigen remains unidentified.

Study conclusions and caveats: Median bootstrapped AUC for CMV status was about 0.94 originally, approximately 0.93 US-trained. Of 150 to 200 reported CMV TCRbeta sequences, around 62 were found in memory CD4+ repertoires.

Produced via immunoSEQ multiplex PCR; TCRdb's table is partial and in-frame only. The sample holds tens of thousands of clones; more than 70% are singletons and the top ten take about 1%. The source of this sequence is an adult in good health and CMV-seronegative. Input material: memory CD4+ T cells from blood.

CDR3 sequence (DNA): TGTGCCAGTAGCCCTACTAGCGGGAGAAACAATGAGCAGTTCTTC. This codes for CASSPTSGRNNEQFF. V is TRBV19 and J is TRBJ2-1; 11 bases are a match to TRBD2. Germline lookup yields CDR1 LNHDA and CDR2 SQIVND (reference sequence). This CDR3 region has 15 residues. The V segment lost 6 bases and the J segment 5 bases; nucleotides outside the gene matches: 6.